The next 2 T cell receptor beta chains were all read from a single sample in a study of neurological immune-mediated disorders. TCRdb called the 5' RACE reads again in MiXCR, with one record for every CDR3 protein. The data show approximately 90,000 distinct CDR3 sequences, with 3.5% to 4% seen just once and roughly 6% held by the top ten. The source material was PBMCs. The origin of the receptors is a woman in her late teens or twenties with multiple sclerosis.

This clonotype occurred many times. V usage is TRBV20-1 and J usage is TRBJ1-5, with 7 positions matching TRBD1. The CDR3 runs to 15 residues. Germline lookup yields CDR1 DFQATT and CDR2 SNEGSKA (reference sequence). The V and J ends lost 6 bases and 4 bases, in that order; junction bases with no gene match: 12. As DNA, the CDR3 is TGCAGTGCCCAGAAACCGACAGGGACTAATCAGCCCCAGCATTTT. Encoded protein: CSAQKPTGTNQPQHF.

This clonotype showed up many times. The chain carries TRBV28 and TRBJ2-5; 9 bases are a match to TRBD2. Germline CDR1 is MDHEN and CDR2 is SYDVKM. Trimming at V came to 2 bases and at J to 5 bases, leaving 6 bases not matched to a gene. The CDR3 sequence is 15 residues long. The CDR3 sequence is CASSLAGGPGETQYF. DNA for the CDR3: TGTGCCAGCAGTTTAGCGGGAGGGCCGGGTGAGACCCAGTACTTC.